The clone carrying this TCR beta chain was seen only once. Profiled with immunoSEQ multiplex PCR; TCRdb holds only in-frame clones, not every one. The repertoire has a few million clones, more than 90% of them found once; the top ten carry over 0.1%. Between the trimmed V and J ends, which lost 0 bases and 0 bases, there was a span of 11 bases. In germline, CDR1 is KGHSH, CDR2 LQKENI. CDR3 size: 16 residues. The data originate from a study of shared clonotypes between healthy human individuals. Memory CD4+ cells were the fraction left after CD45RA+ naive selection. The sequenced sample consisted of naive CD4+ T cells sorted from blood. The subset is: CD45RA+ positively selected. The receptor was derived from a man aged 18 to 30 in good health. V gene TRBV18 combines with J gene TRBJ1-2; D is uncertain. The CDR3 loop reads CASSPPSLASNYGYTF. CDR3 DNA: TGTGCCAGCTCACCACCGAGCCTGGCGTCTAACTATGGCTACACCTTC.